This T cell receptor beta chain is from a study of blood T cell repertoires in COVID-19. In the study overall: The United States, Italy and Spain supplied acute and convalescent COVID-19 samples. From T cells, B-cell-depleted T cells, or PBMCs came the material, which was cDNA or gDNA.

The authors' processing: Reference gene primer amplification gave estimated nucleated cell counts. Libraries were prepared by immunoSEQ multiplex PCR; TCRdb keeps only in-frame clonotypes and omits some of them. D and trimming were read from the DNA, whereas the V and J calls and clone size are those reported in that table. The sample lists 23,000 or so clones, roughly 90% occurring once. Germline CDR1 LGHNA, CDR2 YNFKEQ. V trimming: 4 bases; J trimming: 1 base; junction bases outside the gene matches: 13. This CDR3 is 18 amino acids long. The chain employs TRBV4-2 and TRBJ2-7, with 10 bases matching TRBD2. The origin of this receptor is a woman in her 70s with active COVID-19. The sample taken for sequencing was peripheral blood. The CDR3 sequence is CASSRARERGGRSYEQYF. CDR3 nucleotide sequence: TGTGCCAGCAGCCGGGCCCGGGAGCGGGGGGGCCGATCCTACGAGCAGTACTTC.